This is a list of T cell receptor beta chains from one sample in a study of early stage breast cancer tumors. TCRdb's copy holds only in-frame clones and misses some; the assay was immunoSEQ multiplex PCR. The sample holds 25,000 to 30,000 clones, 65% to 75% seen once. The sample comprised blood. The receptors were sampled from a person aged 45-65 years with breast cancer. The CDR3 runs from the conserved cysteine through the conserved F or W. The order of the fields is J gene, clone size, V gene, D gene, CDR3 protein, CDR3 DNA. A D gene is named only where the DNA matches it firmly. Size is omitted from some rows. Given values are once, few, many or a class for expanded clones.

>TRBJ1-5|few|TRBV9|NA
CASSVWGGDQPQHF
TGTGCCAGCAGCGTATGGGGAGGGGATCAGCCCCAGCATTTT
>TRBJ2-2|NA|TRBV27|TRBD2
CASSAQPGLAANTGELFF
TGTGCCAGCAGTGCCCAACCGGGACTAGCGGCGAACACCGGGGAGCTGTTTTTT
>TRBJ2-7|NA|TRBV5-4|NA
CASSLEVEREQYF
TGTGCCAGCAGCTTGGAGGTGGAGCGGGAGCAGTACTTC
>TRBJ1-4|NA|TRBV10-3|TRBD1
CAISDGQGVGKLFF
TGTGCCATCAGTGACGGACAGGGGGTAGGAAAACTGTTTTTT
>TRBJ2-5|NA|TRBV12-5|TRBD2
CASGLGTSGRAETQYF
TGTGCTAGTGGTTTGGGGACTAGCGGGAGGGCGGAGACCCAGTACTTC
>TRBJ2-2|NA|TRBV7-8|NA
CASSLAVGSTGELFF
TGTGCCAGCAGCTTAGCCGTAGGGTCCACCGGGGAGCTGTTTTTT
>TRBJ2-3|NA|TRBV2|TRBD2
CASMGLPGLATDTQYF
TGTGCCAGCATGGGACTTCCGGGACTAGCCACAGATACGCAGTATTTT
>TRBJ2-5|NA|TRBV20-1|NA
CSAIERETQYF
TGCAGTGCTATAGAGAGGGAGACCCAGTACTTC
>TRBJ2-7|NA|TRBV5-4|TRBD2
CASSFGLDYEQYF
TGTGCCAGCAGCTTTGGACTAGACTACGAGCAGTACTTC
>TRBJ2-7|once|TRBV7-2|TRBD1
CASSFRGQGEQYF
TGTGCCAGCAGCTTCAGGGGGCAGGGCGAGCAGTACTTC
>TRBJ2-7|NA|TRBV11-2|NA
CASSFAHEQYF
TGTGCCAGCAGCTTTGCCCACGAGCAGTACTTC
>TRBJ2-1|NA|TRBV7-2|TRBD2
CASSLGLAGEGGEQFF
TGTGCCAGCAGCTTAGGGCTAGCGGGAGAAGGGGGTGAGCAGTTCTTC
>TRBJ2-6|NA|TRBV6-5|NA
CASSPTGSGANVLTF
TGTGCCAGCAGCCCGACAGGATCTGGGGCCAACGTCCTGACTTTC
>TRBJ1-1|NA|TRBV10-3|TRBD1
CAISESSGDRGHGEAFF
TGTGCCATCAGTGAGTCGTCGGGGGACAGGGGGCACGGTGAAGCTTTCTTT
>TRBJ1-1|few|TRBV5-1|NA
CASSPLTYQGMNTEAFF
TGCGCCAGCAGCCCGTTGACCTATCAGGGGATGAACACTGAAGCTTTCTTT
>TRBJ1-1|NA|TRBV21-1|NA
CANKNRAPNTEAFF
TGTGCCAACAAGAACAGGGCGCCGAACACTGAAGCTTTCTTT
>TRBJ2-7|NA|TRBV29-1|NA
CSGIIGTYEQYF
TGCAGCGGAATCATAGGGACCTACGAGCAGTACTTC
>TRBJ2-7|NA|TRBV5-6|NA
CASSTQGLEQYF
TGTGCCAGCAGCACCCAGGGGTTGGAGCAGTACTTC
>TRBJ2-1|NA|TRBV5-6|TRBD1
CASSLAGTGADNEQFF
TGTGCCAGCAGCTTGGCCGGGACAGGGGCTGACAATGAGCAGTTCTTC
>TRBJ1-2|NA|TRBV7-9|TRBD1
CASSFDGTGVYGYTF
TGTGCCAGCAGCTTTGACGGGACAGGCGTCTATGGCTACACCTTC
>TRBJ1-5|NA|TRBV6-4|NA
CASSDGTHNQPQHF
TGTGCCAGCAGTGACGGGACACACAATCAGCCCCAGCATTTT
>TRBJ2-5|NA|TRBV23-1|NA
CASLKTQYF
TGCGCCAGCCTCAAGACCCAGTACTTC
>TRBJ1-3|NA|TRBV2|TRBD1
CASSGQGSSGNTIYF
TGTGCCAGCAGTGGACAGGGTAGCTCTGGAAACACCATATATTTT
>TRBJ2-1|NA|TRBV7-8|NA
CASSLAPTYEQFF
TGTGCCAGCAGCTTAGCGCCCACGTATGAGCAGTTCTTC
>TRBJ1-2|NA|TRBV2|NA
CASSGLPDHGYTF
TGTGCCAGCAGTGGACTCCCGGACCATGGCTACACCTTC
>TRBJ2-7|NA|TRBV5-1|NA
CASSFLADYEQYF
TGCGCCAGCAGCTTCCTGGCGGACTACGAGCAGTACTTC
>TRBJ1-2|NA|TRBV30|NA
CAWSNGGRPGYTF
TGTGCCTGGAGTAATGGAGGGAGGCCTGGCTACACCTTC
>TRBJ2-3|NA|TRBV4-2|NA
CASSQDHLGLRGDTQYF
TGTGCCAGCAGCCAAGATCACCTAGGCCTTCGGGGAGATACGCAGTATTTT
>TRBJ2-5|NA|TRBV7-9|NA
CASSPVTGGQETQYF
TGTGCCAGCAGCCCCGTTACCGGGGGTCAAGAGACCCAGTACTTC
>TRBJ2-3|NA|TRBV9|NA
CASSVDPVGGSTQYF
TGTGCCAGCAGCGTAGACCCGGTTGGCGGGTCTACGCAGTATTTT
>TRBJ2-7|NA|TRBV27|TRBD1
CASSTGTGLWNEQYF
TGTGCCAGCAGTACCGGGACAGGCCTCTGGAACGAGCAGTACTTC